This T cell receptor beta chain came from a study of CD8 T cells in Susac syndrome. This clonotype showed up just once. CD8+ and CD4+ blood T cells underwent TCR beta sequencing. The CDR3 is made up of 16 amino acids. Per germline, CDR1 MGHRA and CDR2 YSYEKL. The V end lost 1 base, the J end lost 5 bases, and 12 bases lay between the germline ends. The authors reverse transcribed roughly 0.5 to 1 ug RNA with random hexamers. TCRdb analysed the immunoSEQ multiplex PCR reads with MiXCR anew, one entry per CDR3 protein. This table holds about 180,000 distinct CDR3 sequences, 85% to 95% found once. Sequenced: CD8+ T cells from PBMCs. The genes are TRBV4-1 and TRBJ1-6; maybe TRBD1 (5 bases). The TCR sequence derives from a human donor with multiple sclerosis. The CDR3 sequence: CASSQVRQRDNSPLHF. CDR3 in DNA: TGCGCCAGCAGCCAAGTTAGACAGCGAGATAATTCACCCCTCCACTTT.